Sequencing of this T cell receptor beta chain was carried out in a study of blood T cell repertoires in COVID-19 (dated by TCRdb to about 2020). At the level of the whole study: Samples covering the acute and convalescent phases of COVID-19 were provided by collaborators in the United States, Italy and Spain. Sample metadata almost always included a de-identified subject ID, COVID-19 status, age in years and sex. Subjects who had been exposed to COVID-19, were actively infected with it, or had recovered from it provided the deeply sampled blood TCRbeta repertoires that made up the dataset. The prospective study material was composed of cDNA or gDNA derived from T cells, B-cell-depleted T cells, or PBMCs. The samples were drawn from the first 160 participants of the ongoing ImmuneRACE study and from 1,254 subjects provided by 6 global collaborators. The repertoires were made available in a free public database intended to serve as a resource for research on the immune response to SARS-CoV-2. Where HLA class I and class II types were available, the types were taken from metadata supplied by the sample provider, not from assay-based typing. What the study reported, not specific to this receptor: The quantity of clinical and demographic metadata differed by source and by participant and was supplied without curation.

Each collaborating institution followed its own protocols to collect whole blood in K2EDTA tubes. For TCRbeta analysis, collaborators shipped samples as frozen whole blood, isolated PBMCs, or DNA extracted from either of those sample types. The immunoSEQ Assay, a bias-controlled multiplex PCR, was used to amplify TCRbeta CDR3 regions from genomic DNA. The published analysis was carried out like this. The number of nucleated cells in each sample was estimated by amplification of reference gene primers within the assay. To quantify the absolute abundance of each unique TCRbeta CDR3 rearrangement, sequence reads were collapsed and filtered. For each sample, productive Simpson clonality was calculated as the square root of Simpson's diversity index across productive rearrangements. TCRdb provides this immuneACCESS table in a form limited to in-frame rearrangements. Some clones are lacking; in checked studies, under half of them reflect an unresolved V gene, and why the rest are absent is not known. That table furnishes V, J and clone size, whereas the DNA furnished D and trimming. A total of almost 55,000 clones appear in this sample, approximately 87% of them only once. The ten largest clonotypes hold approximately 5.7% of the sample.

A distance of 10 bases separates the germline ends of V and J, which lose 2 bases and 5 bases respectively. The CDR3 measures 14 amino acids from cysteine to phenylalanine. Left in the record is the CDR3 DNA by itself, 42 bases read in frame from the first base. Sequences LGHDT (CDR1) and YNNKEL (CDR2) are obtained from the germline V gene (reference sequence). Turning to this clone: The target of this receptor is not known. No base quality information exists; no much larger clone differs at one position.

The chain employs TRBV3-1 (or the pseudogene TRBV3-2) and TRBJ1-5; 5 matching bases give a weak D call of TRBD1. Sequenced material: peripheral blood. This TCR came from a human donor in a cohort sampled during active COVID-19. The nucleotides read TGTGCCAGCAGCCAACAGGGTTTCGATCAGCCCCAGCATTTT. This sequence encodes CASSQQGFDQPQHF.